The T cell receptor beta chain described here comes from a study of regulatory T cells in long-lasting Graves disease. Time point of the sample: persistent/refractory GD, antithyroid drugs over 5 years with positive TRAb. PBMC-derived RNA was used for the TCR library. V lost 6 bases, J lost 4 bases, and 12 bases lay in between. This CDR3 has 13 residues. Germline V gene lookup returns CDR1 MNHEY and CDR2 SVGEGT. Of note for this clonotype: Its antigen is not identified. A read error is likely here: a far larger clone is one base away. This CDR3 fails to terminate in the conserved phenylalanine or tryptophan, so it likely reflects a read error.

CDR3-region Arm-PCR and iRepertoire HTBI primers produced the TCR beta libraries. TCRdb ran MiXCR on the multiplex PCR reads and lists one entry per CDR3 protein. Of 350,000 to 500,000 distinct CDR3 sequences in the sample, approximately 22% were seen once. Study-wide results and caveats: There were preferences for TRBV28, TRBJ1-2 and TRBJ2-5 in persistent disease.

The input for sequencing was peripheral blood mononuclear cells (PBMCs), taken when the disease was refractory, from a patient treated with antithyroid drugs. The clonotype was recovered from a female donor with Graves disease. This chain joins TRBV6-2 or TRBV6-3 and TRBJ1-2; D remains unclear. CDR3 sequence: CASSSATRYGYTL. DNA of the CDR3: TGTGCCAGCAGCTCAGCGACCCGCTATGGCTACACCCTC.